A single sample gave rise to the 23 T cell receptor beta chains below, sequenced in a study of T cells after yellow fever vaccination. One entry per CDR3 protein results from TCRdb running MiXCR on the 5' RACE reads. Of hundreds of thousands of distinct CDR3 sequences detected, 17% appear once; the ten largest clones hold 17%. This specimen was PBMCs, taken 4 to 6 days after the first yellow fever vaccination. Every receptor here comes from a man aged 18 to 29 who received the YFV17D yellow fever vaccine.

In its sample, this clonotype was seen a few times. This chain connects TRBV19 to TRBJ2-1; maybe TRBD2 (7 bases). In germline, CDR1 is LNHDA, CDR2 SQIVND (reference sequence). The CDR3 is 15 amino acids. V shed 5 bases and J shed 6 bases, with 17 bases lying between them. CDR3 DNA: TGTGCCAGTAGTGTCCGGGACAAGCGGGGCAATGAGCAGTTCTTC. Residues: CASSVRDKRGNEQFF.

The sample holds a few counts of this clonotype. The V gene is TRBV20-1, the J gene TRBJ1-6; D is ambiguous. The CDR3 is made up of 13 amino acids. V lost 7 bases, J lost 7 bases, and 14 bases lay in between. Germline assignment: CDR1 DFQATT and CDR2 SNEGSKA (reference sequence). The CDR3 DNA reads TGCAGTGAAAGGAGGATTCCAAATTCACCCCTCCACTTT. It encodes CSERRIPNSPLHF.

This chain joins TRBV9 and TRBJ2-7; 7 bases match TRBD1. V dropped 0 bases and J dropped 7; count of bases not matched to a gene: 4. Germline V lookup: CDR1 SGDLS, CDR2 YYNGEE. The CDR3 consists of 13 residues. The CDR3 protein is CASSVGGGREQYF. DNA for the CDR3: TGTGCCAGCAGCGTAGGAGGGGGCCGGGAGCAGTACTTC.

The chain recombines TRBV4-3 with TRBJ2-2; D remains unclear. V was clipped by 0 bases and J by 1 base, with 9 bases between them. The CDR3 sequence is 16 residues long. The germline CDR1 and CDR2 sequences are LGHNA and YSLEER. The CDR3 nucleotides read TGCGCCAGCAGCCAAGAATTCGCCCGGAACACCGGGGAGCTGTTTTTT. Translating gives CASSQEFARNTGELFF.

CDR3 bases: TGTGCCAGCAGTTTCGGAGCTGGAGGCAATGAAAAACTGTTTTTT. Protein product: CASSFGAGGNEKLFF. The J gene is TRBJ1-4, the V gene TRBV12-3 or TRBV12-4, with no clear D. The CDR3 runs 15 residues. The germline V and J ends were trimmed by 3 bases and 5 bases, with 13 bases remaining between them.

The chain combines TRBV5-1 with TRBJ2-3; no clear D gene. Germline V gene data show CDR1 as SGHRS and CDR2 as YFSETQ. V gave up 4 bases and J gave up 0 bases, with 12 bases separating them. There are 15 residues in the CDR3. CDR3 sequence (DNA): TGCGCCAGCAGCCGCACAGATATTAGCACAGATACGCAGTATTTT. Amino acid sequence: CASSRTDISTDTQYF.

This rearrangement joins TRBV21-1 to TRBJ2-2. TRBV21-1 is recorded as a pseudogene. The CDR3 consists of 14 residues. The CDR3 loop reads CASSKGGLIRELFF. CDR3 in DNA: TGTGCCAGCAGCAAAGGGGGTCTGATTCGGGAGCTGTTTTTT.

In its sample, this clonotype was seen many times. This rearrangement joins TRBV4-3 to TRBJ1-2; D is perhaps TRBD1 (6 bases). The V end lost 3 bases, the J end lost 3 bases, and 11 bases lay between the germline ends. Germline V gene lookup returns CDR1 LGHNA and CDR2 YSLEER. CDR3 size: 14 residues. The CDR3 nucleotides read TGCGCCAGCAGCCACGAACAGGGCTACTATGGCTACACCTTC. This sequence encodes CASSHEQGYYGYTF.

This clonotype has only a few counts. This rearrangement joins TRBV28 to TRBJ2-7; D not resolved. V was cut by 8 bases and J by 0 bases, with 5 bases left in between. The CDR3 has 11 amino acids. Germline lookup yields CDR1 MDHEN and CDR2 SYDVKM. CDR3 loop: CASGRSYEQYV. The CDR3 region has the DNA TGTGCCAGCGGGCGCTCCTACGAGCAGTACGTC.

In this sample, this clonotype turned up a few times. The chain is built from TRBV6-1 and TRBJ2-3, with 7 bases identical to TRBD1. The germline CDR1 and CDR2 sequences are MNHNS and SASEGT. The V and J ends lost 6 bases and 4 bases, in that order; junction bases with no gene match: 4. CDR3 length: 13 residues. The CDR3 region is CASRPGGSDTQYF. CDR3 DNA sequence: TGTGCCAGCAGACCAGGGGGATCAGATACGCAGTATTTT.

The chain has TRBV6-2 or TRBV6-3 and TRBJ1-5; D is unclear. The CDR3 consists of 15 residues. Between the trimmed V and J ends, which lost 4 bases and 2 bases, there was a span of 12 bases. Germline CDR1 and CDR2: MNHEY and SVGEGT. CDR3 bases: TGTGCCAGCAGTTTACTTGGGAATGGCAATCAGCCCCAGCATTTT. This encodes CASSLLGNGNQPQHF.

This rearrangement joins TRBV3-1 to TRBJ1-1; D uncertain. This CDR3 contains 13 residues. V lost 0 bases and J 8 bases, leaving 10 bases between the germline ends. Germline V gene lookup returns CDR1 LGHDT and CDR2 YNNKEL (reference sequence). CDR3 residues: CASSQDRDEEAFF. As DNA, the CDR3 is TGTGCCAGCAGCCAAGATAGAGACGAGGAAGCTTTCTTT. The full variable domain, its missing parts supplied by reference TRBV3-1 and TRBJ1-1, is DTAVSQTPKYLVTQMGNDKSIKCEQNLGHDTMYWYKQDSKKFLKIMFSYNNKELIINETVPNRFSPKSPDKAHLNLHINSLELGDSAVYFCASSQDRDEEAFFGQGTRLTVV.

The rearrangement uses TRBV12-3 or TRBV12-4 and TRBJ1-6; TRBD1 agrees at 11 bases. The trim removed 6 bases at V and 6 bases at J, leaving 7 bases unmatched. This CDR3 has 16 residues. In DNA form, the CDR3 reads TGTGCCAGCAGCCAGGACAGGGGGCTTGGTAATTCACCCCTCCACTTT. Its translation is CASSQDRGLGNSPLHF.

This clonotype has a handful of counts. V and J are TRBV6-5 and TRBJ2-5; TRBD1 or TRBD2 may be the D gene (5 bases each). CDR3 length equals 15 residues. The V gene's germline CDR1 is MNHEY and CDR2 SVGAGI. The germline V and J ends were trimmed by 2 bases and 4 bases, with 14 bases remaining between them. CDR3 nucleotides: TGTGCCAGCAGTTACATGGGGGAAAGAAGAGAGACCCAGTACTTC. Encoded protein: CASSYMGERRETQYF.

This clonotype was observed a handful of times. The CDR3 loop reads CASSRPPGQGDHEQYF. CDR3 bases: TGTGCCAGCAGCAGACCCCCGGGACAGGGGGACCACGAGCAGTACTTC. The J gene is TRBJ2-7, the V gene TRBV6-2 or TRBV6-3, with TRBD1 matching over 11 bases. Per the germline V gene, CDR1 is MNHEY and CDR2 is SVGEGT. V was pared by 6 bases and J by 5 bases, with 12 bases of the junction left unmatched. CDR3 length: 16 amino acids.

This clonotype occurred a few times. The chain employs TRBV9 and TRBJ2-5; D gene ambiguous. Per the germline V gene, CDR1 is SGDLS and CDR2 is YYNGEE. V shed 0 bases and J shed 1 base, with 7 bases lying between them. The CDR3 totals 14 residues. DNA of the CDR3: TGTGCCAGCAGCGTAGGCCAATTCCAAGAGACCCAGTACTTC. Its translation: CASSVGQFQETQYF.

This sequence joins TRBV7-8 and TRBJ1-1; a weak D match, TRBD1 (5 bases). Germline-derived CDR1 and CDR2 are SGHVS and FQNEAQ. V shed 5 bases and J shed 1 base, with 11 bases lying between them. This CDR3 contains 14 residues. CDR3: CASSARRGNTEAFF. In DNA, the CDR3 is TGTGCCAGCAGCGCCCGTAGGGGGAACACTGAAGCTTTCTTT.

This clonotype was seen repeatedly, ten times or more. The chain links TRBV12-3 or TRBV12-4 to TRBJ1-2; D is unclear. The CDR3 consists of 13 residues. With 1 base removed from V and 4 bases from J, the gap between germline ends came to 7 bases. CDR3 protein: CASSLEQSYGYTF. The CDR3 bases are TGTGCCAGCAGTTTAGAACAGAGCTATGGCTACACCTTC.

This clonotype was counted a few times. The V gene is TRBV5-1, the J gene TRBJ2-1; the match to TRBD1 covers 10 bases. V lost 3 bases and J lost 5; bases outside the gene matches: 8. This CDR3 is built from 16 residues. The germline gives CDR1 SGHRS, CDR2 YFSETQ. This chain's CDR3 is CASSWPGQGTNNEQFF. In nucleotides, the CDR3 is TGCGCCAGCAGCTGGCCGGGACAGGGGACAAACAATGAGCAGTTCTTC.

The table lists this clonotype with many counts. The chain uses TRBV18 and TRBJ2-1; D not resolved. From germline, CDR1 is KGHSH and CDR2 LQKENI. Trimming shortened V by 2 bases and J by 0 bases, and 14 bases separated the two germline ends. The CDR3 covers 17 residues. CDR3 nucleotide sequence: TGTGCCAGCTCACCAGGAGTAGGGATCAGCTCCTACAATGAGCAGTTCTTC. This sequence encodes CASSPGVGISSYNEQFF.

The J gene is TRBJ2-1, the V gene TRBV7-2; 10 bases fit TRBD1. The CDR3 is 15 amino acids. The V gene end was trimmed by 5 bases and the J gene end by 2 bases; junction bases not matched to a gene: 3. Germline V CDR1 and CDR2: SGHTA, FQGNSA. The chain's CDR3 is CASSRQGATYNEQFF. The CDR3, as DNA: TGTGCCAGCAGCAGACAGGGGGCCACCTACAATGAGCAGTTCTTC.

This chain links TRBV7-9 with TRBJ2-3; TRBD2 might be the D (6 bases). The CDR3 runs to 16 residues. Germline V gene data show CDR1 as SEHNR and CDR2 as FQNEAQ (reference sequence). The V end lost 5 bases, the J end lost 1 base, and 16 bases lay between the germline ends. CDR3 region: CASSPSGGWGTDTQYF. The DNA for the CDR3 is TGTGCCAGCAGCCCCTCCGGGGGTTGGGGCACAGATACGCAGTATTTT. Looking up the rest from reference TRBV7-9 and TRBJ2-3 gives the full variable domain: DTGVSQNPRHKITKRGQNVTFRCDPISEHNRLYWYRQTLGQGPEFLTYFQNEAQLEKSRLLSDRFSAERPKGSFSTLEIQRTEQGDSAMYLCASSPSGGWGTDTQYFGPGTRLTVL.

A few counts support this clonotype. The chain employs TRBV7-3 and TRBJ1-2; D possibly corresponds to TRBD1 (6 bases). Germline lookup yields CDR1 SGHTA and CDR2 FQGTGA. Trimming removed 1 base at V and 3 bases at J, with 15 bases between. The CDR3 runs to 16 residues. In nucleotides, the CDR3 is TGTGCCAGCAGCTTAAAAGGAGGGGGTGATTACTATGGCTACACCTTC. Translation: CASSLKGGGDYYGYTF. Drawing the rest from reference TRBV7-3 and TRBJ1-2, the complete variable domain is GAGVSQTPSNKVTEKGKYVELRCDPISGHTALYWYRQSLGQGPEFLIYFQGTGAADDSGLPNDRFFAVRPEGSVSTLKIQRTERGDSAVYLCASSLKGGGDYYGYTFGSGTRLTVV.